What follows are 12 T cell receptor beta chains derived from one specimen sequenced in a study of T cell clonality in common variable immunodeficiency. The assay was immunoSEQ multiplex PCR, and TCRdb's table has in-frame clones only and misses some. The sample yields 30,000 to 40,000 clones, without any singletons. Sequencing input: peripheral blood mononuclear cells. The receptors were gathered from a person aged 18 to 69 in good health.

This clone was detected ten times or more. The CDR3 reads CASSARTGSSGELFF. Partial CDR3 DNA: TGTGCCAGCAGCGCCCGGACAGGTAGCAGCGGGGAG. The chain combines TRBV9 with TRBJ2-2, with 7 bases that match TRBD1. The CDR3 goes on 3 residues after the read ends, and that part is filled in from the germline J gene. With 3 bases clipped from V and 7 bases from J, the junction kept 9 bases outside the gene matches. This CDR3 has 15 residues. The germline V gene has CDR1 SGDLS and CDR2 YYNGEE. The whole variable domain, filled in from reference TRBV9 and TRBJ2-2, reads DSGVTQTPKHLITATGQRVTLRCSPRSGDLSVYWYQQSLDQGLQFLIQYYNGEERAKGNILERFSAQQFPDLHSELNLSSLELGDSALYFCASSARTGSSGELFFGEGSRLTVL.

In the case of this clone: Read sequence stops 3 residues before the CDR3 end, and the germline J gene provides the missing end. The chain recombines TRBV20-1 with TRBJ2-7, with a weak D call TRBD1 (6 bases). V was pared by 3 bases and J by 4 bases, with 13 bases between. The germline CDR1 and CDR2 sequences are DFQATT and SNEGSKA (reference sequence). CDR3 size: 13 residues. The sequenced part of the CDR3 DNA is TGCAGTGCTAGTTTGGGGGCTTATTACGAG. This encodes CSASLGAYYE. The full CDR3 is CSASLGAYYEQYF.

This clone was counted ten times or more. The CDR3 end falls 3 residues outside the read, so it is completed with the germline J gene. The gene calls are TRBV20-1 and TRBJ2-1; 13 nucleotides match TRBD2. CDR1 and CDR2 (germline): DFQATT, SNEGSKA (reference sequence). V was pared by 3 bases and J by 4 bases, with 3 bases of the junction left unmatched. This CDR3 region has 15 residues. Partial CDR3 DNA: TGCAGTGCTAGTAGGACTAGCGGGGGATACAATGAG. It codes for CSASRTSGGYNE. The complete CDR3 protein is CSASRTSGGYNEQFF.

This clone was seen at least ten times. The CDR3 extends 3 residues past the end of the read, so its final part is completed from the germline J gene. The J gene is TRBJ2-1, the V gene TRBV7-8, with D unclear. The V gene's germline CDR1 is SGHVS and CDR2 FQNEAQ. CDR3 size: 15 residues. Deletions cut 5 bases from V and 1 base from J, with 12 bases between. The sequenced part of the CDR3 DNA is TGTGCCAGCAGCCTCACCCCTAATTCCTACAATGAG. It codes for CASSLTPNSYNE. From start to end, the CDR3 is CASSLTPNSYNEQFF.

This clone was detected many times. The sequence runs out 3 residues before the end of the CDR3; the remainder is reconstructed from the germline J gene. The chain links TRBV5-4 to TRBJ2-7; tentative D call: TRBD2 (6 bases). The CDR3 runs to 15 residues. The germline V and J ends were trimmed by 4 bases and 6 bases, with 20 bases remaining between them. The germline CDR1 and CDR2 sequences are SGHNT and YYREEE (reference sequence). The DNA read from the CDR3 is TGTGCCAGCAGCACCAGGTTCGGGGACTTTGGCGAG. Its translation is CASSTRFGDFGE. The CDR3, in full, reads CASSTRFGDFGEQYF.

This clone has ten or more counts. CDR3 sequence reads: CASSLGWSDLGSDNEQFF. The sequenced CDR3 bases are TGCGCCAGCAGCTTGGGATGGTCGGACTTGGGGAGCGACAATGAG. V usage is TRBV5-1 and J usage is TRBJ2-1; D perhaps matches TRBD2 (5 bases). The read gets to within 3 residues of the CDR3 end, and the germline J gene fills in the rest. CDR1 is SGHRS and CDR2 is YFSETQ in the germline V gene. V dropped 0 bases and J dropped 5 bases, with 21 bases sitting between them. This CDR3 has 18 residues.

This clone has a count of ten or more. The read ends 3 residues shy of where the CDR3 ends; the end is completed using the germline J gene. The chain couples TRBV18 to TRBJ2-1, with 7 nucleotides matching TRBD1. This CDR3 has 15 amino acids. J was trimmed by 3 bases and V by 2 bases; bases with no gene match: 4. Germline loops: CDR1 KGHSH, CDR2 LQKENI. The CDR3 DNA, read in part, is TGTGCCAGCTCACCAACAGGGGCTAACTACAATGAG. Protein product: CASSPTGANYNE. The complete CDR3 protein is CASSPTGANYNEQFF.

This clone was counted at least ten times. The sequenced fragment ends 3 residues before the CDR3 boundary, so the rest is inferred from the germline J gene. The chain joins TRBV5-1 to TRBJ2-1; D is unresolved. Germline V lookup: CDR1 SGHRS, CDR2 YFSETQ. V was cut by 7 bases and J by 0 bases, with 14 bases left in between. This CDR3 is built from 15 residues. CDR3 bases read: TGCGCCAGCTCCCCCTCAGCAGGCTCCTACAATGAG. Its protein is CASSPSAGSYNE. The CDR3 in full is CASSPSAGSYNEQFF.

This clone was picked up many times. The read ends 3 residues before the CDR3 terminus; that terminus is restored from the germline J gene. The gene calls are TRBV20-1 and TRBJ2-3, with TRBD2 identical over 13 bases. The CDR3 is 17 residues long. The V segment lost 4 bases and the J segment 4 bases; nucleotides outside the gene matches: 11. CDR1 is DFQATT and CDR2 is SNEGSKA in the germline V gene (reference sequence). CDR3 sequence reads: CSATGAGTSGTADTQYF. The covered CDR3 bases are TGCAGTGCTACTGGTGCCGGGACTAGCGGGACGGCAGATACG.

This clone came up many times. The CDR3 loop reads CASSLVGGGPRTDTQYF. The part of the CDR3 DNA that was read is TGCGCCAGCAGCTTGGTGGGGGGGGGCCCCCGCACAGATACG. V usage is TRBV5-1 and J usage is TRBJ2-3; TRBD2 is a possible D gene (7 bases). The sequence runs out 3 residues before the end of the CDR3; the remainder is reconstructed from the germline J gene. V shed 0 bases and J shed 1 base, with 15 bases lying between them. Per germline, CDR1 SGHRS and CDR2 YFSETQ. The CDR3 spans 17 residues.

This clone was picked up many times. Coverage ceases 3 residues before the CDR3 finishes, and the germline J gene fills in the end. The genes are TRBV7-2 and TRBJ2-7; D is possibly TRBD1 (6 bases). Between the trimmed V and J ends, which lost 1 base and 3 bases, there was a span of 7 bases. Germline V gene data show CDR1 as SGHTA and CDR2 as FQGNSA. The CDR3 contains 13 residues. The CDR3 loop reads CASSLDRVYEQYF. CDR3 bases read: TGTGCCAGCAGCTTAGACAGGGTCTACGAG.

Points on this clone: The CDR3 goes on 3 residues after the read ends, and that part is filled in from the germline J gene. The J gene is TRBJ1-2, the V gene TRBV5-1; tentatively, D is TRBD1 (5 bases). Deletions cut 7 bases from V and 7 bases from J, with 17 bases between. Germline assignment: CDR1 SGHRS and CDR2 YFSETQ. This CDR3 contains 13 residues. The sequenced CDR3 bases are TGCGCCAGCCGACCTCCCGCAGGGAGTGGC. This translates into CASRPPAGSG. The whole CDR3 protein is CASRPPAGSGYTF.